The clone carrying this TCR beta chain was seen a handful of times. The sample originates from a study of T cells after yellow fever vaccination. The V and J ends lost 3 bases and 3 bases respectively, with 9 bases between them. This CDR3 has 14 residues. Germline V gene data show CDR1 as LNHNV and CDR2 as YYDKDF (reference sequence). TCRdb reprocessed the 5' RACE reads via MiXCR and lists one record per CDR3 protein. The table lists about 630,000 distinct CDR3 sequences, approximately 13% of them singletons. This TCR was sampled from a man aged 25 to 45 who received the YFV17D yellow fever vaccine. Sequences were derived from PBMCs, sampled on the day of the yellow fever booster vaccination. The chain links TRBV15 to TRBJ2-1; D not certain. The CDR3 is CATSRNGFYNEQFF. The CDR3, as DNA: TGTGCCACCAGCAGGAATGGGTTCTACAATGAGCAGTTCTTC.